These 5 T cell receptor beta chains were sequenced from one sample in a study of cytomegalovirus exposure and HLA in healthy donors. The PCR contained 60 Vbeta and 13 Jbeta primers. Measured with immunoSEQ multiplex PCR; TCRdb has only the in-frame clones, and not every one. In the table there are hundreds of thousands of clones, about 80% of which are singletons. Sequenced: PBMCs. Receptors were obtained from a man aged 40-50 years in good health and CMV-seronegative.

This chain links TRBV5-4 with TRBJ2-1, with D possibly TRBD2 on 5 matching bases. Germline values: CDR1 SGHNT, CDR2 YYREEE (reference sequence). Trimming pared 0 bases from V and 3 bases from J, leaving 10 bases between. The CDR3 has 15 amino acids. The CDR3 protein is CASSLEGANYNEQFF. The CDR3 DNA reads as TGTGCCAGCAGCTTGGAGGGAGCTAACTACAATGAGCAGTTCTTC.

The genes are TRBV27 and TRBJ2-1; TRBD2 agrees at 9 bases. The V gene's germline CDR1 is MNHEY and CDR2 SMNVEV (reference sequence). The CDR3 has 14 amino acids. The V segment lost 10 bases and the J segment 0 bases; nucleotides outside the gene matches: 4. The CDR3 DNA follows: TGTGCCACGCGGGGGGGTAGCTCCTACAATGAGCAGTTCTTC. Protein product: CATRGGSSYNEQFF.

The V and J genes are TRBV7-2 and TRBJ1-1; maybe TRBD1 (5 bases). Trimming removed 7 bases at V and 2 bases at J, with 14 bases between. The CDR3 covers 14 residues. Germline V gene data show CDR1 as SGHTA and CDR2 as FQGNSA. The CDR3 here is CASTLGQGNTEAFF. CDR3 nucleotide sequence: TGTGCCAGCACCCTGGGGCAGGGTAACACTGAAGCTTTCTTT.

The chain couples TRBV5-1 to TRBJ1-3, with D hard to call. The CDR3 runs to 16 residues. Germline-derived CDR1 and CDR2 are SGHRS and YFSETQ. Trimming shortened V by 4 bases and J by 4 bases, and 18 bases separated the two germline ends. Here the CDR3 DNA reads TGCGCCAGCAGCCGGGAGGGTTTGGCGGCCGGAAACACCATATATTTT. Translating gives CASSREGLAAGNTIYF.

This clone was observed a few times. The V gene is TRBV5-6, the J gene TRBJ2-7; TRBD1 agrees at 8 bases. The germline CDR1 and CDR2 sequences are SGHDT and YYEEEE. The CDR3 has 14 amino acids. J gave up 6 bases and V 6 bases, and 11 bases lay outside the gene matches. For the CDR3, the DNA is TGTGCCAGCACCTCGGACAGGGCAAAGCCCGAGCAGTACTTC. This translates into CASTSDRAKPEQYF.